This TCR beta chain derives from a study of PD-L1 blockade in urothelial cancer. As for the study in general: Men with urothelial cancer arising in the bladder made up about 85% of the roughly 29 patients. Earlier, patients had received 0 to 3 chemotherapy regimens. General study results and limits: Blood TCR clonality below the median before treatment was a predictor of better survival.

Trimming cost V 4 bases and J 2 bases, with 8 bases left between them. From germline, CDR1 is LNHDA and CDR2 SQIVND (reference sequence). The CDR3 runs to 13 residues. Of note for this clone: Its matching antigen is unknown.

The repertoire was sequenced with immunoSEQ multiplex PCR; TCRdb's copy has only in-frame clones and lacks some. The sample carries 40,000 to 50,000 clones, about 86% recorded once. Sample time point: peripheral blood 6 weeks after treatment start. The V gene is TRBV19, the J gene TRBJ1-1; tentative D call: TRBD1 (6 bases). The sample consisted of PBMCs, taken around atezolizumab (anti-PD-L1) treatment. This receptor was obtained from a man aged 55 to 69 with urothelial cancer. CDR3 protein: CASSTQGNTEAFF. The CDR3 coding sequence is TGTGCCAGTAGTACACAGGGAAACACTGAAGCTTTCTTT.